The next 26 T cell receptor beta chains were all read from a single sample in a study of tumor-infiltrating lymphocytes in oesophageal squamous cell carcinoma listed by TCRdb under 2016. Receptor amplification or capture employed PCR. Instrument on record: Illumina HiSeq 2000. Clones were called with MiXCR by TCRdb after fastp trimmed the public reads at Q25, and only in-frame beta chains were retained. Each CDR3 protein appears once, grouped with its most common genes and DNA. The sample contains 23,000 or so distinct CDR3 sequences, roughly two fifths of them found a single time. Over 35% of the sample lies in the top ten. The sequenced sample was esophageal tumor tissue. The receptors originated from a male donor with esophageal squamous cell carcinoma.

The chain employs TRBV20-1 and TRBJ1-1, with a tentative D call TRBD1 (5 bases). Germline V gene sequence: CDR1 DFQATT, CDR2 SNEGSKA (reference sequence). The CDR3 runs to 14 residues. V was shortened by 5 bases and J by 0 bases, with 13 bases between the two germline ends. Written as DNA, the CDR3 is TGCAGTGCTCTTGCCGGGACGGTGAACACTGAAGCTTTCTTT. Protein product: CSALAGTVNTEAFF.

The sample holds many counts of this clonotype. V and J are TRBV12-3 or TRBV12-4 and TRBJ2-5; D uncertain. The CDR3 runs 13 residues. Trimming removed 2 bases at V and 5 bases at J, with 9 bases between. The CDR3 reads CASSLLEGETQYF. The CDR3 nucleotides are TGTGCCAGCAGTTTACTAGAAGGGGAGACCCAGTACTTC.

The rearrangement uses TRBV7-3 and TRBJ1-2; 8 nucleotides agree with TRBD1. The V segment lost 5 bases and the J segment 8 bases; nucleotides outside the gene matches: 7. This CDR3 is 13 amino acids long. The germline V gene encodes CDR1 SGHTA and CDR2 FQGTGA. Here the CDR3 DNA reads TGTGCCAGCAGCCCGGGACAGGCTAAGGGCTACACCTTC. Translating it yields CASSPGQAKGYTF.

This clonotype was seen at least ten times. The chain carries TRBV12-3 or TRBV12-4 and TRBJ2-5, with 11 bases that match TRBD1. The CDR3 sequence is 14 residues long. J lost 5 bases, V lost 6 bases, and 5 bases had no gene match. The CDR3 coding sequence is TGTGCCAGCAGCAGGGACAGGGGGATCGAGACCCAGTACTTC. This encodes CASSRDRGIETQYF.

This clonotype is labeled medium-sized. CDR3: CASSQPVLSGRYNEQFF. Here the CDR3 DNA reads TGTGCCAGCAGTCAACCCGTCTTGAGCGGGAGGTACAATGAGCAGTTCTTC. V usage is TRBV6-1 and J usage is TRBJ2-1; 9 nucleotides agree with TRBD2. CDR1 is MNHNS and CDR2 is SASEGT in the germline V gene. The CDR3 loop spans 17 amino acids. V lost 5 bases and J lost 4; bases outside the gene matches: 12.

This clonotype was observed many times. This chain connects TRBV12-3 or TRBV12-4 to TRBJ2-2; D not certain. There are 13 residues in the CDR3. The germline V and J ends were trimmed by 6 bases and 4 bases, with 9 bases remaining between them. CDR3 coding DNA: TGTGCCAGCAGCCGTTGGAGCACCGGGGAGCTGTTTTTT. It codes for CASSRWSTGELFF.

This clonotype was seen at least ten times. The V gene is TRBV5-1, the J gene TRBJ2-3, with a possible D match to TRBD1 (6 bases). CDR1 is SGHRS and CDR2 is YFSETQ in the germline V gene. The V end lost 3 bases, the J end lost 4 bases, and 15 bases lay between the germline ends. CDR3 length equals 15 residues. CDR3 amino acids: CASSWGHTEPDTQYF. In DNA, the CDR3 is TGCGCCAGCAGCTGGGGGCACACCGAACCAGATACGCAGTATTTT. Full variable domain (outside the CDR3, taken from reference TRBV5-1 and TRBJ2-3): KAGVTQTPRYLIKTRGQQVTLSCSPISGHRSVSWYQQTPGQGLQFLFEYFSETQRNKGNFPGRFSGRQFSNSRSEMNVSTLELGDSALYLCASSWGHTEPDTQYFGPGTRLTVL.

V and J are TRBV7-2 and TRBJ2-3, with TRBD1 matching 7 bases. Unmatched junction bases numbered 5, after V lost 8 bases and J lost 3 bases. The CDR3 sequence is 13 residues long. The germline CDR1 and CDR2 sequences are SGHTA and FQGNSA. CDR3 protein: CASVTGFTDTQYF. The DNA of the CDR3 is TGTGCCAGCGTGACAGGGTTTACAGATACGCAGTATTTT.

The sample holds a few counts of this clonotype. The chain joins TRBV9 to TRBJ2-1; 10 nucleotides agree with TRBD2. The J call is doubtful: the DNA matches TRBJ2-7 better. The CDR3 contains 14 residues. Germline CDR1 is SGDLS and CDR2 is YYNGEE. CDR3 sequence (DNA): TGTGCCAGCAGCGCAGAGGGACTAGCGTACGAGCAGTACTTC. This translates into CASSAEGLAYEQYF.

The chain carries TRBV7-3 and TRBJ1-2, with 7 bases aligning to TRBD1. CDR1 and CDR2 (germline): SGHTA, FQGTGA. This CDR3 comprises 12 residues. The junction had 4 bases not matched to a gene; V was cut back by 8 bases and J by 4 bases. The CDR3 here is CASGRDSYGYTF. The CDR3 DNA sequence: TGTGCCAGCGGGAGGGACAGCTATGGCTACACCTTC.

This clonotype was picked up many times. DNA of the CDR3: TGTGCCAGCAGCTTGCAGGGACCCTACGAGCAGTACTTC. Amino acids: CASSLQGPYEQYF. The rearrangement links TRBV5-4 to TRBJ2-7; the D gene could be TRBD1 or TRBD2 (5 bases each). Trimming pared 1 base from V and 2 bases from J, leaving 7 bases between. Germline V gene lookup returns CDR1 SGHNT and CDR2 YYREEE (reference sequence). The CDR3 runs to 13 residues.

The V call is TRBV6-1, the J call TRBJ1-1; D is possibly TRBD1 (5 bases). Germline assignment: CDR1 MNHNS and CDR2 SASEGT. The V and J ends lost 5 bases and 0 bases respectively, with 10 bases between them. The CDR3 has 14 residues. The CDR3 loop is CASSSGFLNTEAFF. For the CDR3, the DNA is TGTGCCAGCAGTTCAGGGTTCTTGAACACTGAAGCTTTCTTT.

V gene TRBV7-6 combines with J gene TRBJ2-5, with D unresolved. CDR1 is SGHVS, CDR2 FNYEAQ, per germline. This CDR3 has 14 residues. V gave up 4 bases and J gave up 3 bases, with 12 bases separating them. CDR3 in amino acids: CASSSLGVEETQYF. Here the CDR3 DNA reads TGTGCCAGCAGCTCTCTGGGCGTGGAAGAGACCCAGTACTTC.

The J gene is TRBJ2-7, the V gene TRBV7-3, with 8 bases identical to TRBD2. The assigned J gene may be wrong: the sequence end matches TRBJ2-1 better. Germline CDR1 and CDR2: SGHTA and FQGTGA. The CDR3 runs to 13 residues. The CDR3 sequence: CASSTQAGDEQFF. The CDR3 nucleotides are TGTGCCAGCAGCACCCAAGCGGGAGATGAGCAGTTCTTC.

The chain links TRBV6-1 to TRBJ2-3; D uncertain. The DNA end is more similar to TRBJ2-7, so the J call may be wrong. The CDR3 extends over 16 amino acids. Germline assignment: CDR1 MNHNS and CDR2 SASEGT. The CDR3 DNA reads TGTGCCAGCAGTAATTCCGACACTCCGATCACAGCCGAGCAGTACTTC. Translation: CASSNSDTPITAEQYF.

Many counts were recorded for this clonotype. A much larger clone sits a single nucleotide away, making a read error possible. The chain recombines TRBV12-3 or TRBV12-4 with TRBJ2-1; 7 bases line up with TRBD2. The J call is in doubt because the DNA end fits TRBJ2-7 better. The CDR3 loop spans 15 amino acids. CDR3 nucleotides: TGTGCCAGCAGTTTGTGGGGGGAGGGTTACAATGAGCAGTACTTC. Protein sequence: CASSLWGEGYNEQYF.

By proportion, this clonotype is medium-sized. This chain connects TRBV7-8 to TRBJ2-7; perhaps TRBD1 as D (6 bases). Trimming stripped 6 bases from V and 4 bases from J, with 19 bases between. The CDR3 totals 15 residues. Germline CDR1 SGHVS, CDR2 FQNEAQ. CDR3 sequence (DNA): TGTGCCAGCAGAAGCCTCCGGGACAAGGGGTACGAGCAGTACTTC. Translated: CASRSLRDKGYEQYF.

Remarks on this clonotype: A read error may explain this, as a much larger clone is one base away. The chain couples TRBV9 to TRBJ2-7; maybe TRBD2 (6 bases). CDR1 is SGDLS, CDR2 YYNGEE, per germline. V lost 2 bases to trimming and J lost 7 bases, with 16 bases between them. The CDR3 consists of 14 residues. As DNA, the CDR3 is TGTGCCAGCAGCGTGCGCGGGGATTGGGATGAGCAGTACTTC. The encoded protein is CASSVRGDWDEQYF.

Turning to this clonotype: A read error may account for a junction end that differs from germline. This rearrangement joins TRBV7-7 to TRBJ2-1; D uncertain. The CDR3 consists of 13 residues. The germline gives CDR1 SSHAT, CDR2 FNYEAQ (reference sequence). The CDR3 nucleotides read TGTGCTAGCAGCTTTACTATAGGTAATGAGCAGTTCTTC. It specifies CASSFTIGNEQFF. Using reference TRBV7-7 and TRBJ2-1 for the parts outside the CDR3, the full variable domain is GAGVSQSPRYKVTKRGQDVTLRCDPISSHATLYWYQQALGQGPEFLTYFNYEAQPDKSGLPSDRFSAERPEGSISTLTIQRTEQRDSAMYRCASSFTIGNEQFFGPGTRLTVL.

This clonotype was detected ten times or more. The chain's CDR3 is CASSLTTNSYEQYF. CDR3 DNA sequence: TGTGCCAGCAGTCTGACCACCAACTCCTACGAGCAGTACTTC. The V and J genes are TRBV27 and TRBJ2-7; D call uncertain. V gave up 5 bases and J gave up 0 bases, with 11 bases separating them. The CDR3 spans 14 residues. CDR1 is MNHEY, CDR2 SMNVEV, per germline (reference sequence).

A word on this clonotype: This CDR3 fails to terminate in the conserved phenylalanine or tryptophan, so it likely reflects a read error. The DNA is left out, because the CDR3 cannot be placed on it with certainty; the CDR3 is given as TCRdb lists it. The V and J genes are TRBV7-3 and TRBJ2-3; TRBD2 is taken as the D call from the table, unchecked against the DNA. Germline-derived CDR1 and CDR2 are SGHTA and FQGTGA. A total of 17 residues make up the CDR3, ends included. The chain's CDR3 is CASSLGLAGRNEQFFGP.

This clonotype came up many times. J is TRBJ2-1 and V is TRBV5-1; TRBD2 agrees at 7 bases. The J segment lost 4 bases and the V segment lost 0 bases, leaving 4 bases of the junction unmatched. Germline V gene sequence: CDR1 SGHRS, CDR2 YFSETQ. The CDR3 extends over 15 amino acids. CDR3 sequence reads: CASSLGGLPYNEQFF. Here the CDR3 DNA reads TGCGCCAGCAGCTTGGGGGGACTACCATACAATGAGCAGTTCTTC.

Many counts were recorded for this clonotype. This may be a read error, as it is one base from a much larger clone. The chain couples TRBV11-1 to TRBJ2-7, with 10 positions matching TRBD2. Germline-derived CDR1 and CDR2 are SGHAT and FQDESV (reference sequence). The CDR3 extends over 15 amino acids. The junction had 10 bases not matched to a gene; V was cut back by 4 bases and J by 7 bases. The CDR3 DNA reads TGTGCCAGCAGCTCTTTAGCGGGAGGCAACAATGAGCAGTACTTC. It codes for CASSSLAGGNNEQYF.

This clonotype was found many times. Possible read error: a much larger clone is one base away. This chain's CDR3 is CASSLWKYNEQYF. In DNA, the CDR3 is TGTGCCAGCAGCTTGTGGAAGTACAATGAGCAGTACTTC. This chain uses TRBV5-6 with TRBJ2-1, with D uncertain. The J call could be wrong; TRBJ2-7 is a better fit for the DNA end. This CDR3 has 13 residues. The germline V gene encodes CDR1 SGHDT and CDR2 YYEEEE.

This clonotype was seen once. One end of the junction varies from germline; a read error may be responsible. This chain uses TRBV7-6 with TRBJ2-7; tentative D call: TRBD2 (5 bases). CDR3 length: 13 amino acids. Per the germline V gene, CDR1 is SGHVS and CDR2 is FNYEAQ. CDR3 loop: CASSLSAEETHYF. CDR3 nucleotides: TGTGCTAGCAGCTTATCAGCGGAAGAGACCCACTACTTC.

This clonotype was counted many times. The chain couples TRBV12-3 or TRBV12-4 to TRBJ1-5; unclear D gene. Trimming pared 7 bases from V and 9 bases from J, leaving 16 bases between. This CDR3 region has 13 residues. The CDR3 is CASTLDPRGPQHF. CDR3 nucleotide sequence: TGTGCCAGCACCTTAGACCCCCGAGGGCCCCAGCATTTT.